This TCR beta chain comes out of a study of CD8 T cells in Susac syndrome. Broader study findings: As the study acknowledged, the number of individuals who were part of its TCR sequencing and HLA analysis was relatively small.

About this clonotype itself: Its antigen is not known.

Sequencing of TCR beta was undertaken in CD8+ and CD4+ T cells derived from blood. This CDR3 comprises 16 residues. Germline V gene lookup returns CDR1 ENHRY and CDR2 SYGVKD. The V and J ends lost 8 bases and 0 bases respectively, with 19 bases between them. cDNA came from approximately 0.5 to 1 ug RNA primed by random hexamers. TCRdb ran MiXCR on the immunoSEQ multiplex PCR reads and lists one entry per CDR3 protein. The profile covers about 180,000 distinct CDR3 sequences, with 93% appearing a single time and roughly 0.097% taken by the ten largest. This receptor was identified in a human donor with multiple sclerosis. Sequenced material: CD4+ T cells from PBMCs. The chain joins TRBV10-3 to TRBJ1-1; D is unclear. The CDR3 DNA reads TGTGCCATCCTGCGAATCGGCCCGAATTTGAACACTGAAGCTTTCTTT. This sequence encodes CAILRIGPNLNTEAFF.